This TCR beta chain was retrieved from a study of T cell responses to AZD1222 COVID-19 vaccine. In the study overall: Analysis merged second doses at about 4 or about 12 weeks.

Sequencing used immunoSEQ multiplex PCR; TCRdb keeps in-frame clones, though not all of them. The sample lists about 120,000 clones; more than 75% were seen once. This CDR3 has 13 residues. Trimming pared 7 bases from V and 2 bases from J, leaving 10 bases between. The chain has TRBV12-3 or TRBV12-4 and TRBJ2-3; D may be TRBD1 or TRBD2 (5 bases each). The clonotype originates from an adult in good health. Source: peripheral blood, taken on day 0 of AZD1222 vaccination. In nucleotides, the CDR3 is TGTGCCAGCACCAAAGGGACCACAGATACGCAGTATTTT. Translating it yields CASTKGTTDTQYF.